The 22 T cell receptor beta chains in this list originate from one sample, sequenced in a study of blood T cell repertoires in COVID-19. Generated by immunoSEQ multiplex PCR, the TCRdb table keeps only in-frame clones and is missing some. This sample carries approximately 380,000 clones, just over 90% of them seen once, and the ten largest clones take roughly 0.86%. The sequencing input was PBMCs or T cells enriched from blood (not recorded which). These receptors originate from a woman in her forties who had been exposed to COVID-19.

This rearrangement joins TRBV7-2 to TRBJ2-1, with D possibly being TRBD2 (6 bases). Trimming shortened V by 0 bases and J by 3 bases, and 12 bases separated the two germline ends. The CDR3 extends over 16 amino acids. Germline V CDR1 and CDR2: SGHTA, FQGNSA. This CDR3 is CASSLAPGVNYNEQFF. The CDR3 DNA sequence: TGTGCCAGCAGCTTAGCGCCGGGGGTTAACTACAATGAGCAGTTCTTC.

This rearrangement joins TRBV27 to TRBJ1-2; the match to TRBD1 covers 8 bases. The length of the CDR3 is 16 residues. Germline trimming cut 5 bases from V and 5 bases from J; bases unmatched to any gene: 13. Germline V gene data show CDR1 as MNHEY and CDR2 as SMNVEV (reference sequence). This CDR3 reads CASSLGTGPPGYGYTF. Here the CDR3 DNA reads TGTGCCAGCAGTCTGGGGACAGGCCCCCCGGGGTATGGCTACACCTTC.

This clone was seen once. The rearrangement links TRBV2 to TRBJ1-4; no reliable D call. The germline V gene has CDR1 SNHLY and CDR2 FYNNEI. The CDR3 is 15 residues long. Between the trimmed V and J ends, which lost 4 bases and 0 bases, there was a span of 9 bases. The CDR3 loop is CASSAVHATNEKLFF. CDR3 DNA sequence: TGTGCCAGCAGTGCGGTTCACGCAACTAATGAAAAACTGTTTTTT. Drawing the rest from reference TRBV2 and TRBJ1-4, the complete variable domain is EPEVTQTPSHQVTQMGQEVILRCVPISNHLYFYWYRQILGQKVEFLVSFYNNEISEKSEIFDDQFSVERPDGSNFTLKIRSTKLEDSAMYFCASSAVHATNEKLFFGSGTQLSVL.

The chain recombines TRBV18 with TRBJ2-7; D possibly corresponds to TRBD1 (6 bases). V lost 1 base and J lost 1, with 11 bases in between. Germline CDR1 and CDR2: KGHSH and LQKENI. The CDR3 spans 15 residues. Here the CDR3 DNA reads TGTGCCAGCTCACCACTGCCAGGGGAGTCCTACGAGCAGTACTTC. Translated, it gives CASSPLPGESYEQYF. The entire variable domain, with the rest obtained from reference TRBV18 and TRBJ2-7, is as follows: NAGVMQNPRHLVRRRGQEARLRCSPMKGHSHVYWYRQLPEEGLKFMVYLQKENIIDESGMPKERFSAEFPKEGPSILRIQQVVRGDSAAYFCASSPLPGESYEQYFGPGTRLTVT.

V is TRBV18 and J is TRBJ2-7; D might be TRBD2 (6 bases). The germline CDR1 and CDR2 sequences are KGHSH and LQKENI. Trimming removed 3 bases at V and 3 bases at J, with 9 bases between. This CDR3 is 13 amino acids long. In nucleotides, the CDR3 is TGTGCCAGCTCACCGCGGGGTGACTACGAGCAGTACTTC. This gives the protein CASSPRGDYEQYF.

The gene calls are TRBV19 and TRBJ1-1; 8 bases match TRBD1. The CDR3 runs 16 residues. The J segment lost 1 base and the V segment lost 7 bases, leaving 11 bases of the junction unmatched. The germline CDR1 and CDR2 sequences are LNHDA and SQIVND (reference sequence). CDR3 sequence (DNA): TGTGCCAGTAAAGCAATCCGACAGGGGAGGAACACTGAAGCTTTCTTT. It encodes CASKAIRQGRNTEAFF. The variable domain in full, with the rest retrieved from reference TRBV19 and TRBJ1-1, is DGGITQSPKYLFRKEGQNVTLSCEQNLNHDAMYWYRQDPGQGLRLIYYSQIVNDFQKGDIAEGYSVSREKKESFPLTVTSAQKNPTAFYLCASKAIRQGRNTEAFFGQGTRLTVV.

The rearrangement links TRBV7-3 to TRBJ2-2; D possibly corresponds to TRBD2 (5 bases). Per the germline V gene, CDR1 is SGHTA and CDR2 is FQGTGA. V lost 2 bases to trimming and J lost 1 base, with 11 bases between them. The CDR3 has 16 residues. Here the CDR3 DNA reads TGTGCCAGCAGCTTATTGACGGGGAGGAACACCGGGGAGCTGTTTTTT. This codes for CASSLLTGRNTGELFF.

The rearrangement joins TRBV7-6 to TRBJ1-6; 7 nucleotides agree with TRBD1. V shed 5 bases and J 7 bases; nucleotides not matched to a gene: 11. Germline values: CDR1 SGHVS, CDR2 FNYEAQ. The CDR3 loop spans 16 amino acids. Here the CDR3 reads CASSGETGELNSPLHF. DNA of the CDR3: TGTGCCAGCAGCGGAGAAACAGGGGAGCTGAATTCACCCCTCCACTTT.

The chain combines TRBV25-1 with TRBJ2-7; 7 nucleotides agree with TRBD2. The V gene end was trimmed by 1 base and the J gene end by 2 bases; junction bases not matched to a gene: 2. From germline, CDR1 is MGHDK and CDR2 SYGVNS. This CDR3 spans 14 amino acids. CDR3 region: CASSEWGGTYEQYF. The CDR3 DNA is TGTGCCAGCAGTGAATGGGGGGGGACCTACGAGCAGTACTTC.

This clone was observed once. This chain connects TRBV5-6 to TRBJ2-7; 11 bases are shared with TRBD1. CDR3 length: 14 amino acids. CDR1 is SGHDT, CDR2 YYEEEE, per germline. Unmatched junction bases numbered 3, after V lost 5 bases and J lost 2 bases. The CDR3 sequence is CASRSGQGAYEQYF. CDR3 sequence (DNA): TGTGCCAGCAGGTCGGGACAGGGGGCCTACGAGCAGTACTTC.

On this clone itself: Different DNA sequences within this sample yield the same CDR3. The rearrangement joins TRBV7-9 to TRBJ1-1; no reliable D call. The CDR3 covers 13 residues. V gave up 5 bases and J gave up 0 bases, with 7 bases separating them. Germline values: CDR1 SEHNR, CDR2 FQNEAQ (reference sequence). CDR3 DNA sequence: TGTGCCAGCAGCCTAAGTCTGAACACTGAAGCTTTCTTT. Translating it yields CASSLSLNTEAFF.

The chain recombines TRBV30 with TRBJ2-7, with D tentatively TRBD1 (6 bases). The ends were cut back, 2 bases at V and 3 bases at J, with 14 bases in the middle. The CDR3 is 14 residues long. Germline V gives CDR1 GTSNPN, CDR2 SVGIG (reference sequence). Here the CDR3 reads CAWSLQGQGYEQYF. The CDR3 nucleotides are TGTGCCTGGAGTTTACAGGGCCAAGGCTACGAGCAGTACTTC.

Written as DNA, the CDR3 is TGTGCCAGCAGCCGGCGGGCCAATTCACCCCTCCACTTT. Translated, it gives CASSRRANSPLHF. The rearrangement uses TRBV7-8 and TRBJ1-6; D remains ambiguous. Trimming shortened V by 5 bases and J by 7 bases, and 9 bases separated the two germline ends. The CDR3 is 13 residues long. Germline V gene data show CDR1 as SGHVS and CDR2 as FQNEAQ.

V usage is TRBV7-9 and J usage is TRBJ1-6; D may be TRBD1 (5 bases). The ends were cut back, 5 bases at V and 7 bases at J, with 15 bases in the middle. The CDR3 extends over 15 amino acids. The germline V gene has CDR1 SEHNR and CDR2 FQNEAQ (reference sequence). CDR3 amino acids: CASSKSGTDNSPLHF. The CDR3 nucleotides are TGTGCCAGCAGCAAAAGCGGGACGGACAATTCACCCCTCCACTTT.

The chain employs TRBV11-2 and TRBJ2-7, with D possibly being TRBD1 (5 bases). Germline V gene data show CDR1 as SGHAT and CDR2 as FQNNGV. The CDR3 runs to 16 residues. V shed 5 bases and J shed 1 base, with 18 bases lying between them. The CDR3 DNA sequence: TGTGCCAGCAGCCCGAGACGGACACTAAATTCCTACGAGCAGTACTTC. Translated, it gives CASSPRRTLNSYEQYF.

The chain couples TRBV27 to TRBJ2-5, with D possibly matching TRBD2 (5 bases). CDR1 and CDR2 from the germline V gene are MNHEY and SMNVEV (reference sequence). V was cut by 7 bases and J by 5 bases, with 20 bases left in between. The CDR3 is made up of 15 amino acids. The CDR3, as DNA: TGTGCCAGCAAGAAGGGTCTGCAGCCGGGGGAGACCCAGTACTTC. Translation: CASKKGLQPGETQYF.

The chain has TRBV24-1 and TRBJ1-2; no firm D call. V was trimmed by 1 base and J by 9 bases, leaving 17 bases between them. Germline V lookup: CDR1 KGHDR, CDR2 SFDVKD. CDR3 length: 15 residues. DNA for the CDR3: TGTGCCACCAGTGATTTATCGGCAGGCGTCGCAAGCTACACCTTC. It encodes CATSDLSAGVASYTF.

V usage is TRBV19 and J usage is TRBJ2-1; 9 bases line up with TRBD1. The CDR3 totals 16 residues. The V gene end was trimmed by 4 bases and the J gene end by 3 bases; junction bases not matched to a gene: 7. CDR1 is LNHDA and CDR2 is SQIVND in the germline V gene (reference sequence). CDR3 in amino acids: CASSTGQGLNYNEQFF. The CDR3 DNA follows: TGTGCCAGTAGTACGGGACAGGGCTTAAACTACAATGAGCAGTTCTTC. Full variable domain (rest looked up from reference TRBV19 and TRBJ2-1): DGGITQSPKYLFRKEGQNVTLSCEQNLNHDAMYWYRQDPGQGLRLIYYSQIVNDFQKGDIAEGYSVSREKKESFPLTVTSAQKNPTAFYLCASSTGQGLNYNEQFFGPGTRLTVL.

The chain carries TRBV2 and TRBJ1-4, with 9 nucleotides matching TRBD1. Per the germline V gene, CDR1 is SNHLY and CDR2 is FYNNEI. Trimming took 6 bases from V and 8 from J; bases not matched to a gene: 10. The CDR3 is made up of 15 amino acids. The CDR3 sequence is CASSPGQGVKEKLFF. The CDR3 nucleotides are TGTGCCAGCAGCCCGGGACAGGGTGTGAAGGAAAAACTGTTTTTT.

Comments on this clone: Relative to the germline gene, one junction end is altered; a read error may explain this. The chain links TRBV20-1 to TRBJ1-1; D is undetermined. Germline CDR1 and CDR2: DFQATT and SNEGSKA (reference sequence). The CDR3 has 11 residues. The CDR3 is CSAREAWVLVF. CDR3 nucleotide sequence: TGCAGTGCTAGAGAGGCTTGGGTACTAGTCTTT.

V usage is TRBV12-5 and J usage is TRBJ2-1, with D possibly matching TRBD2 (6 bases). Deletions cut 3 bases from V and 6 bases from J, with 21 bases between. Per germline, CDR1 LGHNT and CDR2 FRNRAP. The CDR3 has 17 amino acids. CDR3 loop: CASGFPLVGVGGNEQFF. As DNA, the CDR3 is TGTGCTAGTGGTTTCCCTCTGGTTGGGGTGGGGGGCAATGAGCAGTTCTTC.

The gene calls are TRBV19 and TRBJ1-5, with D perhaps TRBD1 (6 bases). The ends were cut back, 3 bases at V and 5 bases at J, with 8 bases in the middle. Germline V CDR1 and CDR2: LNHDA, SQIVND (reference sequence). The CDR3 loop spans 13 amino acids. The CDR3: CASSIRTDQPQHF. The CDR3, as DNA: TGTGCCAGTAGTATCCGGACAGATCAGCCCCAGCATTTT. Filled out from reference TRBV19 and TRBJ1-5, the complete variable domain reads DGGITQSPKYLFRKEGQNVTLSCEQNLNHDAMYWYRQDPGQGLRLIYYSQIVNDFQKGDIAEGYSVSREKKESFPLTVTSAQKNPTAFYLCASSIRTDQPQHFGDGTRLSIL.